The 21 T cell receptor beta chains listed next were all sequenced from one sample in a study of monozygotic twins with inflammatory bowel disease. For each CDR3 protein, TCRdb gives one entry from its re-call of the 5' RACE reads, without DNA. The listing records some 150,000 distinct CDR3 sequences. Sequencing was carried out using blood. These receptors came from a human donor with ulcerative colitis or Crohn's disease, or a healthy co-twin of an affected twin (not recorded which).

The chain couples TRBV2 to TRBJ2-5. The CDR3 is 12 amino acids. Per the germline V gene, CDR1 is SNHLY and CDR2 is FYNNEI. CDR3: CASSEAQETQYF.

The CDR3 loop reads CASSYRDRGSGELFF. The rearrangement links TRBV7-3 to TRBJ2-2; the TRBD1 assignment by TCRdb is unverifiable without DNA. CDR1 SGHTA and CDR2 FQGTGA come from the germline V gene. This CDR3 is 15 amino acids long.

The J gene is TRBJ1-2, the V gene TRBV5-1; TCRdb designates TRBD1, a call that cannot be tested without DNA. Germline assignment: CDR1 SGHRS and CDR2 YFSETQ. This CDR3 is built from 15 residues. The CDR3 is CASSPLGQGNYGYTF. Full variable domain (remainder filled in from reference TRBV5-1 and TRBJ1-2): KAGVTQTPRYLIKTRGQQVTLSCSPISGHRSVSWYQQTPGQGLQFLFEYFSETQRNKGNFPGRFSGRQFSNSRSEMNVSTLELGDSALYLCASSPLGQGNYGYTFGSGTRLTVV.

This chain links TRBV2 with TRBJ2-3; TCRdb indicates TRBD1, and absent DNA this call remains unverified. Per germline, CDR1 SNHLY and CDR2 FYNNEI. The CDR3 spans 17 residues. CDR3 protein: CASSEEGGGEYTDTQYF.

The rearrangement links TRBV18 to TRBJ2-5; without DNA, the TCRdb call of TRBD1 cannot be checked. CDR1 KGHSH and CDR2 LQKENI come from the germline V gene. CDR3 length equals 15 residues. The CDR3 reads CASSLSGHLGETQYF.

This rearrangement joins TRBV6-2 or TRBV6-3 to TRBJ1-5. Germline CDR1 reads MNHEY; CDR2 reads SVGEGT. This CDR3 region has 14 residues. CDR3: CASSYGYSNQPQHF.

J is TRBJ2-2 and V is TRBV6-1; TCRdb picks TRBD2, but there is no DNA to check that call. This CDR3 is built from 15 residues. The germline V gene encodes CDR1 MNHNS and CDR2 SASEGT. The CDR3 sequence is CASSKTSSGAGELFF.

The V call is TRBV11-2, the J call TRBJ2-7; TCRdb's assignment of TRBD1 cannot be checked, as there is no DNA. The CDR3 runs to 14 residues. CDR1 is SGHAT, CDR2 FQNNGV, per germline. This CDR3 is CASSPQGGSVEQYF. Full variable domain (outside the CDR3, taken from reference TRBV11-2 and TRBJ2-7): EAGVAQSPRYKIIEKRQSVAFWCNPISGHATLYWYQQILGQGPKLLIQFQNNGVVDDSQLPKDRFSAERLKGVDSTLKIQPAKLEDSAVYLCASSPQGGSVEQYFGPGTRLTVT.

CDR3 sequence: CATSEGRETQYF. The chain combines TRBV2 with TRBJ2-5; TCRdb returns TRBD2, unconfirmable since there is no DNA. The germline gives CDR1 SNHLY, CDR2 FYNNEI. The CDR3 is 12 amino acids.

The CDR3 reads CATSREVLAGLPYEQYF. This chain joins TRBV15 and TRBJ2-7; TCRdb indicates TRBD2, and absent DNA this call remains unverified. This CDR3 is 17 amino acids long. In germline, CDR1 is LNHNV, CDR2 YYDKDF (reference sequence).

The chain combines TRBV5-6 with TRBJ2-3; TCRdb calls TRBD2, which cannot be checked without DNA. CDR1 SGHDT and CDR2 YYEEEE come from the germline V gene. CDR3 size: 15 residues. CDR3 sequence: CASSLSPREGDTQYF.

This sequence joins TRBV19 and TRBJ1-5. This CDR3 is built from 14 residues. Germline lookup yields CDR1 LNHDA and CDR2 SQIVND (reference sequence). CDR3: CASSTWRGNQPQHF.

This chain joins TRBV29-1 and TRBJ1-4. CDR3 size: 11 residues. Germline V gene data show CDR1 as SQVTM and CDR2 as ANQGSEA. CDR3 sequence reads: CSVVWNEKLFF.

The chain couples TRBV7-2 to TRBJ2-1; TCRdb gives TRBD2 as the D gene, but with no DNA this cannot be confirmed. The length of the CDR3 is 17 residues. Germline assignment: CDR1 SGHTA and CDR2 FQGNSA. CDR3 region: CAVGRESLVSSYNEQFF.

V and J are TRBV5-1 and TRBJ2-2; lacking DNA, the TRBD1 call made by TCRdb goes unchecked. Germline lookup yields CDR1 SGHRS and CDR2 YFSETQ. The CDR3 has 15 residues. The CDR3 loop reads CASSPGQGYTGELFF.

The chain links TRBV6-5 to TRBJ1-1. This CDR3 is 13 amino acids long. From germline, CDR1 is MNHEY and CDR2 SVGAGI. CDR3 protein: CASSYSGPAVAFF.

V gene TRBV11-3 combines with J gene TRBJ2-7; TCRdb designates TRBD1, a call that cannot be tested without DNA. This CDR3 has 11 residues. CDR1 is SGHNT, CDR2 YENEEA, per germline. CDR3 amino acids: CASSRDYEQYF. Filled out from reference TRBV11-3 and TRBJ2-7, the complete variable domain reads EAGVVQSPRYKIIEKKQPVAFWCNPISGHNTLYWYLQNLGQGPELLIRYENEEAVDDSQLPKDRFSAERLKGVDSTLKIQPAELGDSAVYLCASSRDYEQYFGPGTRLTVT.

V usage is TRBV20-1 and J usage is TRBJ1-5; checking the TCRdb D call of TRBD1 is not possible without DNA. The germline CDR1 and CDR2 sequences are DFQATT and SNEGSKA (reference sequence). The CDR3 sequence is 12 residues long. CDR3 sequence: CSAGQGAQPQHF.

The rearrangement uses TRBV7-2 and TRBJ2-3; TCRdb's D call, TRBD2, is unchecked because there is no DNA. Germline V CDR1 and CDR2: SGHTA, FQGNSA. The CDR3 covers 16 residues. This chain's CDR3 is CASSLAPREWSDTQYF. The whole variable domain, filled in from reference TRBV7-2 and TRBJ2-3, reads GAGVSQSPSNKVTEKGKDVELRCDPISGHTALYWYRQSLGQGLEFLIYFQGNSAPDKSGLPSDRFSAERTGGSVSTLTIQRTQQEDSAVYLCASSLAPREWSDTQYFGPGTRLTVL.

The gene calls are TRBV19 and TRBJ1-4. Germline lookup yields CDR1 LNHDA and CDR2 SQIVND (reference sequence). The CDR3 length is 12 residues. This chain's CDR3 is CASTSVGEKLFF.

The chain recombines TRBV29-1 with TRBJ2-1; TCRdb returns TRBD2, unconfirmable since there is no DNA. Germline V gene sequence: CDR1 SQVTM, CDR2 ANQGSEA. The CDR3 runs 14 residues. The chain's CDR3 is CSVGLAGAYNEQFF.